The 22 T cell receptor beta chains listed next were all sequenced from one sample in a study of CD8 T cells in Susac syndrome. It was with random hexamers that about 0.45 to 1 ug RNA was reverse transcribed. MiXCR, applied by TCRdb to the immunoSEQ multiplex PCR reads, yields one record per CDR3 protein. The sample lists under 150,000 distinct CDR3 sequences, roughly 76% occurring once. The specimen sequenced was CD8+ T cells from PBMCs. These receptors were collected from a human donor with multiple sclerosis.

This chain connects TRBV3-1 to TRBJ2-7; 10 nucleotides agree with TRBD1. The V gene's germline CDR1 is LGHDT and CDR2 YNNKEL (reference sequence). The CDR3 is made up of 15 amino acids. The V and J ends lost 4 bases and 2 bases, in that order; junction bases with no gene match: 5. The CDR3 DNA follows: TGTGCCAGCAGCCTACCTGGGACAGGGGCCTACGAGCAGTACTTC. Translated, it gives CASSLPGTGAYEQYF.

The rearrangement links TRBV30 to TRBJ1-6, with unresolved D. V shed 6 bases and J shed 6 bases, with 6 bases lying between them. CDR1 is GTSNPN and CDR2 is SVGIG in the germline V gene (reference sequence). The CDR3 sequence is 11 residues long. The CDR3 loop reads CACDGNSPLHF. The CDR3 DNA sequence: TGTGCCTGCGACGGTAATTCACCCCTCCACTTT.

The rearrangement uses TRBV11-2 and TRBJ2-1; TRBD2 matches 7 bases. The germline gives CDR1 SGHAT, CDR2 FQNNGV. With V trimmed by 1 base and J by 6 bases, 6 bases remained unmatched. The CDR3 loop spans 15 amino acids. CDR3 protein: CASSLVGTISNEQFF. The CDR3, as DNA: TGTGCCAGCAGCTTAGTCGGGACTATTAGCAATGAGCAGTTCTTC.

The J gene is TRBJ1-1, the V gene TRBV19; the D gene is possibly TRBD1 (5 bases). Germline-derived CDR1 and CDR2 are LNHDA and SQIVND (reference sequence). The CDR3 sequence is 14 residues long. V was pared by 5 bases and J by 6 bases, with 16 bases between. In nucleotides, the CDR3 is TGTGCCAGTAGTCCCCGGGACCGCAACCCTGAAGCTTTCTTT. This encodes CASSPRDRNPEAFF.

This clonotype showed up just a few times. J is TRBJ2-1 and V is TRBV6-2 or TRBV6-3; 10 nucleotides agree with TRBD1. Per germline, CDR1 MNHEY and CDR2 SVGEGT. Trimming took 4 bases from V and 7 from J; bases not matched to a gene: 1. CDR3 length: 13 amino acids. Here the CDR3 DNA reads TGTGCCAGCAGTTCGGGACAGGGGAATGAGCAGTTCTTC. Its translation is CASSSGQGNEQFF.

This clonotype occurred once. This chain uses TRBV9 with TRBJ2-5; 7 nucleotides match TRBD2. With V trimmed by 4 bases and J by 0 bases, 9 bases remained unmatched. The length of the CDR3 is 16 residues. Germline assignment: CDR1 SGDLS and CDR2 YYNGEE. The CDR3 protein is CASSPNPSGNQETQYF. The CDR3 bases are TGTGCCAGCAGCCCGAATCCCAGCGGGAACCAAGAGACCCAGTACTTC.

The chain links TRBV20-1 to TRBJ2-3; unclear D gene. V was shortened by 6 bases and J by 7 bases, with 14 bases between the two germline ends. There are 12 residues in the CDR3. CDR1 is DFQATT and CDR2 is SNEGSKA in the germline V gene (reference sequence). CDR3: CSAPNIRNTQYF. The CDR3, as DNA: TGCAGTGCGCCAAATATAAGGAATACGCAGTATTTT.

The rearrangement joins TRBV2 to TRBJ2-3; D uncertain. This CDR3 spans 15 amino acids. Trimming left V 1 base short and J 1 base short, with 9 bases between. Germline lookup yields CDR1 SNHLY and CDR2 FYNNEI. For the CDR3, the DNA is TGTGCCAGCAGTGAAGTAACGTGGGGCACAGATACGCAGTATTTT. Translating it yields CASSEVTWGTDTQYF. Variable domain in full (rest from reference TRBV2 and TRBJ2-3): EPEVTQTPSHQVTQMGQEVILRCVPISNHLYFYWYRQILGQKVEFLVSFYNNEISEKSEIFDDQFSVERPDGSNFTLKIRSTKLEDSAMYFCASSEVTWGTDTQYFGPGTRLTVL.

This chain's CDR3 is CASSTGQTYNEQFF. The CDR3 nucleotides read TGTGCCAGTAGTACGGGACAGACGTACAATGAGCAGTTCTTC. This rearrangement joins TRBV19 to TRBJ2-1; 7 bases agree with TRBD1. Trimming at V came to 4 bases and at J to 4 bases, leaving 4 bases not matched to a gene. Germline V gene sequence: CDR1 LNHDA, CDR2 SQIVND (reference sequence). The CDR3 is made up of 14 amino acids.

This clonotype was counted once. This chain connects TRBV12-3 or TRBV12-4 to TRBJ1-4, with TRBD1 as a possible D gene (5 bases). V was cut by 7 bases and J by 4 bases, with 10 bases left in between. The CDR3 contains 13 residues. The CDR3 region is CASTLRGNEKLFF. CDR3 sequence (DNA): TGTGCCAGCACCCTGAGGGGTAATGAAAAACTGTTTTTT.

With regard to this clonotype: The germline gene is not matched at one end of the junction; a read error may be the cause. The chain is built from TRBV7-7 and TRBJ2-1; 8 bases are shared with TRBD1. This CDR3 comprises 14 residues. Germline CDR1 and CDR2: SSHAT and FNYEAQ (reference sequence). CDR3 bases: TGTGCTAGCAGCTTAGCTCAGGGGGCGGATGAGCAGTTCTTC. This encodes CASSLAQGADEQFF.

This chain uses TRBV6-1 with TRBJ2-6; D ambiguous. V was shortened by 8 bases and J by 0 bases, with 17 bases between the two germline ends. This CDR3 region has 17 residues. The germline CDR1 and CDR2 sequences are MNHNS and SASEGT. The CDR3, as DNA: TGTGCCAGCGTAGGTATTGAGACAAACTCTGGGGCCAACGTCCTGACTTTC. It encodes CASVGIETNSGANVLTF.

The rearrangement joins TRBV7-9 to TRBJ1-1; 12 bases fit TRBD1. V lost 2 bases and J lost 6; bases outside the gene matches: 4. Germline V gene lookup returns CDR1 SEHNR and CDR2 FQNEAQ (reference sequence). The CDR3 consists of 15 residues. CDR3 DNA: TGTGCCAGCAGCTTACCGGGACAGGGGGCGGCTGAAGCTTTCTTT. Translating it yields CASSLPGQGAAEAFF.

In its sample, this clonotype was seen a few times. The rearrangement links TRBV11-3 to TRBJ2-7; 7 bases match TRBD2. CDR1 and CDR2 (germline): SGHNT, YENEEA. This CDR3 has 15 residues. Losses at the gene ends were 0 bases for V and 1 base for J; bases not matched to a gene: 3. The CDR3 loop reads CASSLDWGGSYEQYV. The CDR3, as DNA: TGTGCCAGCAGCTTAGATTGGGGGGGGTCCTACGAGCAGTACGTC.

This clonotype was picked up a small number of times. The V call is TRBV6-1, the J call TRBJ1-1; no definite D call. Germline V lookup: CDR1 MNHNS, CDR2 SASEGT. Deletions cut 10 bases from V and 4 bases from J, with 16 bases between. CDR3 length: 13 amino acids. The CDR3 DNA sequence: TGTGCCACGTATCGGGGAGGGTCCACTGAAGCTTTCTTT. Translation gives CATYRGGSTEAFF.

This chain connects TRBV7-9 to TRBJ2-3; D gene unclear. CDR1 is SEHNR and CDR2 is FQNEAQ in the germline V gene (reference sequence). V lost 4 bases and J lost 0, with 11 bases in between. This CDR3 is 15 amino acids long. The CDR3 DNA reads as TGTGCCAGCAGCTCTCCAGGCATTAGCACAGATACGCAGTATTTT. As protein: CASSSPGISTDTQYF.

This chain joins TRBV6-1 and TRBJ2-7; D possibly corresponds to TRBD1 (5 bases). V was trimmed by 6 bases and J by 0 bases, leaving 15 bases between them. The CDR3 is 15 amino acids. Germline values: CDR1 MNHNS, CDR2 SASEGT. For the CDR3, the DNA is TGTGCCAGCAGCCCACCGGCTCAGGGCTCCTACGAGCAGTACTTC. It translates to CASSPPAQGSYEQYF.

The chain employs TRBV7-6 and TRBJ1-5, with 7 bases identical to TRBD1. The length of the CDR3 is 15 residues. V lost 5 bases and J lost 4; bases outside the gene matches: 8. Germline V gene sequence: CDR1 SGHVS, CDR2 FNYEAQ. Here the CDR3 DNA reads TGTGCCAGCAGCGGAAACAGGGGACGAAATCAGCCCCAGCATTTT. Translating it yields CASSGNRGRNQPQHF.

This chain links TRBV4-3 with TRBJ2-4, with unresolved D. The CDR3 length is 13 residues. Germline CDR1 LGHNA, CDR2 YSLEER. Trimming shortened V by 1 base and J by 8 bases, and 9 bases separated the two germline ends. For the CDR3, the DNA is TGCGCCAGCAGCCAAGGGCACGGTTACATTCAGTACTTC. It encodes CASSQGHGYIQYF.

The V gene is TRBV4-3, the J gene TRBJ1-5, with D unclear. This CDR3 contains 15 residues. Per germline, CDR1 LGHNA and CDR2 YSLEER. The ends were cut back, 2 bases at V and 3 bases at J, with 11 bases in the middle. CDR3: CASSQRHSLNQPQHF. In nucleotides, the CDR3 is TGCGCCAGCAGCCAACGGCACAGCCTCAATCAGCCCCAGCATTTT.

The DNA for the CDR3 is TGCGCCAGCAGCCCGTTCGAAGCGGTCACACCTGGCTACACCTTC. Its protein is CASSPFEAVTPGYTF. V and J are TRBV4-1 and TRBJ1-2; D is unresolved. This CDR3 spans 15 amino acids. V lost 4 bases, J lost 7 bases, and 19 bases lay in between. Per the germline V gene, CDR1 is MGHRA and CDR2 is YSYEKL.

The chain uses TRBV15 and TRBJ2-7; TRBD1 matches at 10 bases. The V gene end was trimmed by 4 bases and the J gene end by 4 bases; junction bases not matched to a gene: 10. The V gene's germline CDR1 is LNHNV and CDR2 YYDKDF (reference sequence). The CDR3 has 16 amino acids. The CDR3 region is CATSTDYGTGVYEQYF. The CDR3 DNA reads TGTGCCACCAGCACCGATTACGGGACAGGGGTTTACGAGCAGTACTTC.